Below are 19 T cell receptor beta chains sequenced from a single sample in a study of blood T cell repertoires in COVID-19 (dated by TCRdb to the early 2020s). Library preparation used the immunoSEQ multiplex PCR assay. TCRdb carries this immuneACCESS record with in-frame sequences only. Its versions omit some clonotypes, under half of them owing to an unresolved V gene in the studies checked, with the rest unexplained. This sample is represented by more than 100,000 clones; 80% to 90% of them were singletons. The top ten clones comprise approximately 4% of the sample. The specimen sequenced was peripheral blood. The receptors come from a woman in her fifties or sixties with acute or convalescent COVID-19.

This clone was seen a few times. V and J are TRBV5-4 and TRBJ1-2; 9 nucleotides match TRBD1. The junction had 14 bases not matched to a gene; V was cut back by 4 bases and J by 4 bases. This CDR3 is built from 17 residues. Per the germline V gene, CDR1 is SGHNT and CDR2 is YYREEE (reference sequence). The CDR3 sequence is CASSMGQGAGTSYGYTF. The CDR3 DNA reads TGTGCCAGCAGCATGGGACAGGGCGCGGGGACTAGCTATGGCTACACCTTC.

The chain has TRBV6-1 and TRBJ1-2; D perhaps matches TRBD1 (6 bases). This CDR3 has 13 amino acids. The germline V and J ends were trimmed by 2 bases and 2 bases, with 6 bases remaining between them. Germline-derived CDR1 and CDR2 are MNHNS and SASEGT. CDR3 DNA: TGTGCCAGCAGTGAACAGGGGAACTATGGCTACACCTTC. This gives the protein CASSEQGNYGYTF.

The rearrangement links TRBV27 to TRBJ2-1; 11 nucleotides agree with TRBD2. The length of the CDR3 is 16 residues. Germline CDR1 and CDR2: MNHEY and SMNVEV (reference sequence). V shed 6 bases and J 0 bases; nucleotides not matched to a gene: 4. Here the CDR3 reads CASRNSGRASYNEQFF. CDR3 coding DNA: TGTGCCAGCAGAAATAGCGGGAGGGCCTCCTACAATGAGCAGTTCTTC.

J is TRBJ1-4 and V is TRBV19, with 8 bases fitting TRBD1. Germline V gene sequence: CDR1 LNHDA, CDR2 SQIVND (reference sequence). CDR3 length: 13 amino acids. V shed 8 bases and J 7 bases; nucleotides not matched to a gene: 6. CDR3: CASGQGLAEKLFF. The CDR3, as DNA: TGTGCCAGTGGACAGGGATTGGCTGAAAAACTGTTTTTT.

This sequence joins TRBV19 and TRBJ2-5; 7 positions agree with TRBD1. The CDR3 loop spans 13 amino acids. Germline V gene data show CDR1 as LNHDA and CDR2 as SQIVND (reference sequence). The V segment lost 2 bases and the J segment 4 bases; nucleotides outside the gene matches: 1. In nucleotides, the CDR3 is TGTGCCAGTAGTATAAACAGGGGAGAGACCCAGTACTTC. Protein: CASSINRGETQYF.

CDR3 bases: TGTGCCAGTAGTGCAGGACAGGGTTCGGCATCAGATACGCAGTATTTT. Protein product: CASSAGQGSASDTQYF. The genes are TRBV19 and TRBJ2-3; the match to TRBD1 covers 8 bases. The CDR3 runs to 16 residues. CDR1 is LNHDA, CDR2 SQIVND, per germline (reference sequence). J lost 4 bases, V lost 5 bases, and 11 bases had no gene match.

The chain carries TRBV10-3 and TRBJ1-2; 9 bases line up with TRBD1. The CDR3 consists of 13 residues. V lost 6 bases, J lost 8 bases, and 7 bases stayed unmatched. CDR1 and CDR2 from the germline V gene are ENHRY and SYGVKD. CDR3 DNA: TGTGCCATCAGGGGACAGGGTGGCGGCGGCTACACCTTC. It translates to CAIRGQGGGGYTF.

V is TRBV11-2 and J is TRBJ2-3; D may be TRBD2 (5 bases). This CDR3 contains 15 residues. CDR1 SGHAT and CDR2 FQNNGV come from the germline V gene. V was pared by 1 base and J by 1 base, with 9 bases between. CDR3 in amino acids: CASSLVRRGTDTQYF. The CDR3 DNA is TGTGCCAGCAGCTTAGTACGGCGGGGCACAGATACGCAGTATTTT.

The chain is built from TRBV21-1 and TRBJ2-5; the listed D gene, TRBD2, was not tested against the DNA. TRBV21-1 is listed as a pseudogene. The CDR3 has 17 residues. The DNA for the CDR3 is TGTGCCAGCACTCGAGGACATAGCGGGAGCCTGCAAGAGACCCAGTACTTC. This codes for CASTRGHSGSLQETQYF.

DNA of the CDR3: TGCAGCGTCAGATCCTCCTACAATGAGCAGTTCTTC. Translated: CSVRSSYNEQFF. The chain is built from TRBV29-1 and TRBJ2-1, with D uncertain. Germline V lookup: CDR1 SQVTM, CDR2 ANQGSEA. Between the trimmed V and J ends, which lost 6 bases and 0 bases, there was a span of 6 bases. The CDR3 is 12 residues long.

The V call is TRBV5-1, the J call TRBJ1-1; no clear D. Germline CDR1 reads SGHRS; CDR2 reads YFSETQ. CDR3 length: 11 amino acids. Trimming shortened V by 5 bases and J by 5 bases, and 7 bases separated the two germline ends. CDR3 DNA: TGCGCCAGCAGTCGAGGTACTGAAGCTTTCTTT. The encoded protein is CASSRGTEAFF.

This clone was observed a single time. The chain combines TRBV19 with TRBJ2-7; tentatively, D is TRBD2 (5 bases). The CDR3 is 15 amino acids. In germline, CDR1 is LNHDA, CDR2 SQIVND (reference sequence). Trimming stripped 6 bases from V and 1 base from J, with 16 bases between. CDR3 in DNA: TGTGCCAGTAGCGTGAGGGTTCAACAATCCTACGAGCAGTACTTC. This encodes CASSVRVQQSYEQYF. The whole variable domain, remainder taken from reference TRBV19 and TRBJ2-7, is DGGITQSPKYLFRKEGQNVTLSCEQNLNHDAMYWYRQDPGQGLRLIYYSQIVNDFQKGDIAEGYSVSREKKESFPLTVTSAQKNPTAFYLCASSVRVQQSYEQYFGPGTRLTVT.

As concerns this clone: Other DNA sequences of this sample code for an identical CDR3. The CDR3 sequence: CASSPGTGGYNEQFF. The CDR3, as DNA: TGTGCCAGCAGTCCCGGGACAGGGGGTTACAATGAGCAGTTCTTC. This rearrangement joins TRBV27 to TRBJ2-1, with 11 positions matching TRBD1. CDR1 and CDR2 (germline): MNHEY, SMNVEV (reference sequence). The CDR3 has 15 amino acids. V trimming: 5 bases; J trimming: 4 bases; junction bases outside the gene matches: 4.

The rearrangement joins TRBV30 to TRBJ1-2; D may be TRBD1 (6 bases). This CDR3 comprises 14 residues. Germline V gene sequence: CDR1 GTSNPN, CDR2 SVGIG (reference sequence). The ends were cut back, 2 bases at V and 1 base at J, with 11 bases in the middle. As DNA, the CDR3 is TGTGCCTGGAGTTCTCGAGGGGGTAACTATGGCTACACCTTC. Translation gives CAWSSRGGNYGYTF.

The chain employs TRBV28 and TRBJ1-4; D gene ambiguous. Germline V lookup: CDR1 MDHEN, CDR2 SYDVKM. This CDR3 has 13 residues. Trimming left V 1 base short and J 10 bases short, with 10 bases between. The CDR3 nucleotides are TGTGCCAGCAGTTTATACGGGGAGCGAAAACTGTTTTTT. This codes for CASSLYGERKLFF.

This clone was counted a single time. Written as DNA, the CDR3 is TGTGCCAGCAGCCATTTATCGGGTAGGGGGGAGCTGTTTTTT. It specifies CASSHLSGRGELFF. The gene calls are TRBV7-8 and TRBJ2-2; D gene unclear. This CDR3 spans 14 amino acids. From germline, CDR1 is SGHVS and CDR2 FQNEAQ. Trimming left V 5 bases short and J 8 bases short, with 15 bases between.

The chain has TRBV5-4 and TRBJ1-5, with D possibly matching TRBD1 (5 bases). V lost 0 bases and J lost 5, with 12 bases in between. The germline CDR1 and CDR2 sequences are SGHNT and YYREEE (reference sequence). This CDR3 is built from 15 residues. The CDR3 DNA reads TGTGCCAGCAGCTTGGACGGGGGAGGCTATCAGCCCCAGCATTTT. Its translation: CASSLDGGGYQPQHF.

The J gene is TRBJ2-1, the V gene TRBV28, with TRBD2 matching over 8 bases. CDR3 size: 16 residues. V was pared by 3 bases and J by 4 bases, with 8 bases of the junction left unmatched. CDR1 and CDR2 (germline): MDHEN, SYDVKM. The DNA for the CDR3 is TGTGCCAGCAGTTTGGTCAGCGGGGGTCAATACAATGAGCAGTTCTTC. It yields the protein CASSLVSGGQYNEQFF. Using reference TRBV28 and TRBJ2-1 for the parts outside the CDR3, the full variable domain is DVKVTQSSRYLVKRTGEKVFLECVQDMDHENMFWYRQDPGLGLRLIYFSYDVKMKEKGDIPEGYSVSREKKERFSLILESASTNQTSMYLCASSLVSGGQYNEQFFGPGTRLTVL.

The chain links TRBV28 to TRBJ2-2; 11 bases agree with TRBD2. Germline V lookup: CDR1 MDHEN, CDR2 SYDVKM. The V segment lost 9 bases and the J segment 1 base; nucleotides outside the gene matches: 1. This CDR3 is 14 amino acids long. The DNA of the CDR3 is TGTGCCAGTGGGACTAGCGGGAACACCGGGGAGCTGTTTTTT. Translated: CASGTSGNTGELFF. The full variable domain, with the rest looked up from reference TRBV28 and TRBJ2-2, is DVKVTQSSRYLVKRTGEKVFLECVQDMDHENMFWYRQDPGLGLRLIYFSYDVKMKEKGDIPEGYSVSREKKERFSLILESASTNQTSMYLCASGTSGNTGELFFGEGSRLTVL.